This TCR beta chain was profiled in a study of immune heterogeneity within non-small cell lung tumors. Study in general: Of all tumors, several turned out to be squamous cell carcinomas, roughly 10 were non-squamous carcinomas and 1 was not otherwise specified. Study-wide findings and caveats: Recurrence of identical dominant CDR3 beta clonotypes was observed across intrapatient tumor sites, concomitant with site-unique high-frequency clones. Individual patients had largely distinct high-frequency T-cell receptor beta clonotypes.

At about 600 ng per sample, bulk tumor genomic DNA provided the template. The authors collected several far-apart biopsies from each primary tumor during surgery. Curative surgery was performed on patients who had untreated, newly diagnosed non-small cell lung cancer. This clonotype was detected many times. The antigen remains unidentified. TCR beta CDR3 regions came from multiplex PCR with 32 forward V and 13 reverse J primers. TCRdb passed the multiplex PCR reads through MiXCR, listing each CDR3 protein once. The table includes around 6,700 distinct CDR3 sequences, approximately 22% detected once. V was pared by 0 bases and J by 4 bases, with 11 bases between. From germline, CDR1 is GTSNPN and CDR2 SVGIG (reference sequence). This CDR3 comprises 14 residues.

The sample consisted of lung tumor tissue. The sequence derives from a man aged 65-85 years with non-small cell lung cancer. The rearrangement links TRBV30 to TRBJ2-3; perhaps D is TRBD1 or TRBD2 (5 bases each). The CDR3 DNA sequence: TGTGCCTGGAGTGTAAACCAGGGAGCAGATACGCAGTATTTT. This translates into CAWSVNQGADTQYF.